The next 9 T cell receptor beta chains were all read from a single sample in a study of PD-1 blockade in mismatch repair-deficient tumors. Sequenced by immunoSEQ multiplex PCR; TCRdb stores in-frame clones only, minus some. Counted here are some 120,000 clones, about 88% occurring once; the ten biggest clones make up approximately 12%. The starting material was peripheral blood, obtained 44 weeks after starting pembrolizumab. The receptors shown here come from an adult with mismatch repair-deficient cancer.

V is TRBV28 and J is TRBJ2-7; 9 bases align to TRBD2. CDR1 is MDHEN, CDR2 SYDVKM, per germline. This CDR3 has 15 residues. Trimming took 3 bases from V and 0 from J; bases not matched to a gene: 3. CDR3 nucleotide sequence: TGTGCCAGCAGTTTTTTTAGCGGGAGCTCCTACGAGCAGTACTTC. It is translated as CASSFFSGSSYEQYF.

This clone showed up just a few times. The chain is built from TRBV2 and TRBJ1-5; D not resolved. V dropped 3 bases and J dropped 6 bases, with 9 bases sitting between them. The CDR3 length is 13 residues. Per the germline V gene, CDR1 is SNHLY and CDR2 is FYNNEI. This chain's CDR3 is CASSDGVLQPQHF. The DNA for the CDR3 is TGTGCCAGCAGTGACGGGGTCCTTCAGCCCCAGCATTTT. Full variable domain (rest looked up from reference TRBV2 and TRBJ1-5): EPEVTQTPSHQVTQMGQEVILRCVPISNHLYFYWYRQILGQKVEFLVSFYNNEISEKSEIFDDQFSVERPDGSNFTLKIRSTKLEDSAMYFCASSDGVLQPQHFGDGTRLSIL.

V usage is TRBV30 and J usage is TRBJ1-2; D uncertain. Germline V CDR1 and CDR2: GTSNPN, SVGIG (reference sequence). The CDR3 consists of 11 residues. The germline V and J ends were trimmed by 2 bases and 4 bases, with 5 bases remaining between them. CDR3 bases: TGTGCCTGGAGTTATTTCTATGGCTACACCTTC. Amino acids: CAWSYFYGYTF.

The V and J genes are TRBV27 and TRBJ2-7, with D perhaps TRBD1 or TRBD2 (5 bases each). The CDR3 loop spans 14 amino acids. The ends were cut back, 6 bases at V and 3 bases at J, with 15 bases in the middle. Germline CDR1 and CDR2: MNHEY and SMNVEV (reference sequence). The CDR3: CASRPGTSFYEQYF. The DNA of the CDR3 is TGTGCCAGCAGACCCGGGACCAGCTTCTACGAGCAGTACTTC.

This chain uses TRBV4-1 with TRBJ2-1; D possibly corresponds to TRBD2 (6 bases). CDR3 size: 14 residues. Germline V gene data show CDR1 as MGHRA and CDR2 as YSYEKL. V lost 3 bases, J lost 4 bases, and 10 bases lay in between. The CDR3 reads CASSQAGGYNEQFF. The CDR3 DNA reads as TGCGCCAGCAGCCAGGCTGGAGGGTACAATGAGCAGTTCTTC.

The gene calls are TRBV6-4 and TRBJ2-7; no reliable D call. With 2 bases removed from V and 3 bases from J, the gap between germline ends came to 8 bases. CDR1 and CDR2 from the germline V gene are MRHNA and SNTAGT. This CDR3 region has 13 residues. The CDR3 nucleotides are TGTGCCAGCAGTGACCCCCCATTCTACGAGCAGTACTTC. It is translated as CASSDPPFYEQYF.

The chain uses TRBV7-9 and TRBJ2-2; 9 bases are a match to TRBD2. The trim removed 2 bases at V and 1 base at J, leaving 2 bases unmatched. Per germline, CDR1 SEHNR and CDR2 FQNEAQ (reference sequence). The CDR3 is made up of 16 amino acids. Here the CDR3 reads CASSLNSGRNTGELFF. The CDR3 bases are TGTGCCAGCAGCTTAAATAGCGGGAGGAACACCGGGGAGCTGTTTTTT.

V gene TRBV7-9 combines with J gene TRBJ2-7; no clear D. Trimming removed 2 bases at V and 1 base at J, with 18 bases between. The CDR3 is 17 amino acids. Germline V CDR1 and CDR2: SEHNR, FQNEAQ (reference sequence). CDR3 residues: CASSLTVNPQMSYEQYF. CDR3 DNA: TGTGCCAGCAGCTTAACAGTGAATCCACAAATGTCCTACGAGCAGTACTTC.

The gene calls are TRBV19 and TRBJ2-1; tentatively, D is TRBD2 (5 bases). This CDR3 spans 14 amino acids. V shed 3 bases and J shed 5 bases, with 11 bases lying between them. Germline CDR1 and CDR2: LNHDA and SQIVND (reference sequence). The DNA for the CDR3 is TGTGCCAGTAGTATCCTGGGGAGCAACAATGAGCAGTTCTTC. This sequence encodes CASSILGSNNEQFF.